A single sample is the source of the 31 T cell receptor beta chains below, sequenced in a study of cytomegalovirus exposure and HLA in healthy donors. Primers: 60 Vbeta forward and 13 Jbeta reverse. Profiled with immunoSEQ multiplex PCR; TCRdb holds only in-frame clones, not every one. The table lists approximately 130,000 clones, around three quarters of them singletons. Material for sequencing was PBMCs. Source of these receptors: a man aged 18 to 30 in good health and CMV-seropositive.

The chain carries TRBV28 and TRBJ1-2, with D uncertain. V lost 2 bases and J lost 8, with 9 bases in between. This CDR3 has 12 residues. Germline CDR1 and CDR2: MDHEN and SYDVKM. The CDR3 spells CASSLRRNGYTF. CDR3 sequence (DNA): TGTGCCAGCAGTTTAAGGAGAAACGGCTACACCTTC.

The chain has TRBV5-6 and TRBJ1-4, with a tentative D call TRBD1 (5 bases). CDR1 is SGHDT and CDR2 is YYEEEE in the germline V gene. CDR3 size: 13 residues. Trimming shortened V by 5 bases and J by 0 bases, and 5 bases separated the two germline ends. The CDR3 coding sequence is TGTGCCAGCAGGACAGCAACTAATGAAAAACTGTTTTTT. This gives the protein CASRTATNEKLFF.

This clone was seen once. This chain links TRBV19 with TRBJ1-2, with D uncertain. Germline CDR1 LNHDA, CDR2 SQIVND (reference sequence). V gave up 8 bases and J gave up 4 bases, with 14 bases separating them. The CDR3 runs 13 residues. CDR3 DNA sequence: TGTGCCAGTGGATGGGTAGGGAGCTATGGCTACACCTTC. Translating it yields CASGWVGSYGYTF.

This chain uses TRBV28 with TRBJ2-3; 8 bases are a match to TRBD1. The CDR3 contains 15 residues. From germline, CDR1 is MDHEN and CDR2 SYDVKM. The V gene end was trimmed by 5 bases and the J gene end by 6 bases; junction bases not matched to a gene: 10. The CDR3 here is CASSDRGGDVDTQYF. In nucleotides, the CDR3 is TGTGCCAGCAGTGACAGGGGCGGGGATGTGGATACGCAGTATTTT.

The chain has TRBV7-6 and TRBJ2-7; a possible D gene is TRBD2 (7 bases). CDR1 is SGHVS, CDR2 FNYEAQ, per germline. Trimming shortened V by 5 bases and J by 2 bases, and 16 bases separated the two germline ends. There are 15 residues in the CDR3. This chain's CDR3 is CASSGHGGATYEQYF. In DNA form, the CDR3 reads TGTGCCAGCAGCGGCCATGGGGGGGCCACCTACGAGCAGTACTTC.

This chain links TRBV2 with TRBJ1-1, with D possibly being TRBD1 (5 bases). The CDR3 totals 14 residues. The V and J ends lost 7 bases and 3 bases respectively, with 15 bases between them. Germline V CDR1 and CDR2: SNHLY, FYNNEI. The CDR3 DNA sequence: TGTGCCAGCAACTTTGCCCGGGGGGACACTGAAGCTTTCTTT. Translating gives CASNFARGDTEAFF.

This chain uses TRBV19 with TRBJ2-7, with a possible D match to TRBD2 (6 bases). V lost 3 bases and J 9 bases, leaving 18 bases between the germline ends. The germline V gene has CDR1 LNHDA and CDR2 SQIVND (reference sequence). The CDR3 spans 14 residues. CDR3: CASSIDGTAMAQYF. CDR3 coding DNA: TGTGCCAGTAGTATTGACGGGACTGCCATGGCGCAGTACTTC.

The chain carries TRBV9 and TRBJ2-5, with a tentative D call TRBD2 (6 bases). Germline V gene sequence: CDR1 SGDLS, CDR2 YYNGEE. Trimming removed 0 bases at V and 4 bases at J, with 10 bases between. CDR3 length equals 14 residues. The CDR3 protein is CASSVAMGGETQYF. CDR3 bases: TGTGCCAGCAGCGTAGCTATGGGGGGAGAGACCCAGTACTTC.

The CDR3 loop reads CASSPQGEKEKLFF. The CDR3 DNA is TGCGCCAGCAGCCCTCAGGGGGAGAAGGAAAAACTGTTTTTT. The chain uses TRBV4-1 and TRBJ1-4, with 7 bases matching TRBD1. This CDR3 is built from 14 residues. Germline values: CDR1 MGHRA, CDR2 YSYEKL. V trimming: 4 bases; J trimming: 8 bases; junction bases outside the gene matches: 7.

The J gene is TRBJ1-4, the V gene TRBV30; 8 bases agree with TRBD1. V was pared by 4 bases and J by 8 bases, with 3 bases of the junction left unmatched. The CDR3 runs 12 residues. The germline CDR1 and CDR2 sequences are GTSNPN and SVGIG (reference sequence). CDR3 sequence (DNA): TGTGCCTGGAACAGGGGGACAGAAAAACTGTTTTTT. Protein product: CAWNRGTEKLFF.

The J gene is TRBJ1-1, the V gene TRBV29-1; D is unclear. V was clipped by 4 bases and J by 1 base, with 4 bases between them. The CDR3 totals 11 residues. The V gene's germline CDR1 is SQVTM and CDR2 ANQGSEA. The DNA for the CDR3 is TGCAGCGTTGGACAGAACACTGAAGCTTTCTTT. It encodes CSVGQNTEAFF.

The chain recombines TRBV2 with TRBJ1-5, with D possibly matching TRBD1 (5 bases). CDR1 is SNHLY and CDR2 is FYNNEI in the germline V gene. V lost 7 bases and J lost 11, with 12 bases in between. There are 11 residues in the CDR3. CDR3 in DNA: TGTGCCAGCAAAGGGGAGGTGGCCCAGCATTTT. It yields the protein CASKGEVAQHF.

J is TRBJ2-7 and V is TRBV6-1; tentative D call: TRBD1 (6 bases). Trimming left V 3 bases short and J 6 bases short, with 15 bases between. The germline V gene has CDR1 MNHNS and CDR2 SASEGT. This CDR3 comprises 14 residues. The CDR3 sequence: CASSEDSGNSEQYF. CDR3 in DNA: TGTGCCAGCAGTGAGGACAGTGGTAACTCCGAGCAGTACTTC.

V gene TRBV7-2 combines with J gene TRBJ2-3, with D perhaps matching TRBD1 (6 bases). V was shortened by 0 bases and J by 3 bases, with 10 bases between the two germline ends. The length of the CDR3 is 15 residues. From germline, CDR1 is SGHTA and CDR2 FQGNSA. CDR3 sequence: CASSLAGTSTDTQYF. The CDR3 DNA sequence: TGTGCCAGCAGCTTAGCGGGGACATCGACAGATACGCAGTATTTT.

V gene TRBV6-5 combines with J gene TRBJ1-5, with a weak D call TRBD1 (5 bases). Germline V lookup: CDR1 MNHEY, CDR2 SVGAGI. Trimming stripped 5 bases from V and 2 bases from J, with 10 bases between. The CDR3 runs 14 residues. CDR3 residues: CASSRTTGNQPQHF. For the CDR3, the DNA is TGTGCCAGCAGTAGGACAACAGGCAATCAGCCCCAGCATTTT.

Only a few counts were recorded for this clone. The CDR3 nucleotides read TGTGCCAGCAGCTTGGGCGGGAGGCACAATGAGCAGTTCTTC. Amino acid sequence: CASSLGGRHNEQFF. V and J are TRBV5-6 and TRBJ2-1; 8 bases fit TRBD2. J was trimmed by 5 bases and V by 0 bases; bases with no gene match: 1. CDR3 length: 14 amino acids. In germline, CDR1 is SGHDT, CDR2 YYEEEE.

The chain links TRBV27 to TRBJ1-2; 7 positions match TRBD1. Germline V lookup: CDR1 MNHEY, CDR2 SMNVEV (reference sequence). The ends lost 2 bases at V and 4 bases at J; junction bases unmatched: 7. This CDR3 has 15 residues. The CDR3 bases are TGTGCCAGCAGTTTAAGGGCAGGGGGTGGCTATGGCTACACCTTC. Residues: CASSLRAGGGYGYTF.

The chain uses TRBV25-1 and TRBJ1-2; 8 bases match TRBD1. Germline-derived CDR1 and CDR2 are MGHDK and SYGVNS. V dropped 2 bases and J dropped 6; count of bases not matched to a gene: 5. The CDR3 runs to 14 residues. The CDR3, as DNA: TGTGCCAGCAGTGAACGGGCAGGGGGCGATGGCTACACCTTC. Amino acids: CASSERAGGDGYTF.

As concerns this clone: One junction end disagrees with the germline gene, perhaps due to a read error. This chain uses TRBV5-1 with TRBJ2-6, with a tentative D call TRBD2 (7 bases). CDR1 is SGHRS, CDR2 YFSETQ, per germline. This CDR3 has 18 amino acids. The CDR3 here is CASSLYGGAETGANGLTF. Written as DNA, the CDR3 is TGCGCCAGCAGCTTGTATGGGGGGGCAGAAACTGGGGCCAACGGCCTGACTTTC.

The V call is TRBV21-1, the J call TRBJ1-6. TRBV21-1 is a recognized pseudogene. The length of the CDR3 is 17 residues. This CDR3 reads CASSPRTWSSYNSPLHF. The DNA of the CDR3 is TGTGCCAGCAGCCCCCGTACGTGGAGCTCCTATAATTCACCCCTCCACTTT.

The V call is TRBV7-3, the J call TRBJ2-1; no clear D. Germline V gene sequence: CDR1 SGHTA, CDR2 FQGTGA. V lost 5 bases to trimming and J lost 7 bases, with 9 bases between them. The CDR3 covers 12 residues. The CDR3 nucleotides read TGTGCCAGCAGCCCCGCGGCGAATGAGCAGTTCTTC. Translating it yields CASSPAANEQFF.

The V gene is TRBV19, the J gene TRBJ2-2; 10 bases fit TRBD2. CDR1 and CDR2 (germline): LNHDA, SQIVND (reference sequence). The CDR3 sequence is 14 residues long. The junction had 6 bases not matched to a gene; V was cut back by 9 bases and J by 5 bases. In DNA form, the CDR3 reads TGTGCCAGCATGACTAGCGGGTTAACCGGGGAGCTGTTTTTT. As protein: CASMTSGLTGELFF.

The chain links TRBV7-6 to TRBJ1-2; 8 bases are shared with TRBD1. The J segment lost 8 bases and the V segment lost 2 bases, leaving 10 bases of the junction unmatched. CDR1 and CDR2 from the germline V gene are SGHVS and FNYEAQ. The CDR3 sequence is 15 residues long. CDR3 nucleotides: TGTGCCAGCAGCTTAAGTGGGACAGGCGTTGGAGGCTACACCTTC. Its translation is CASSLSGTGVGGYTF.

CDR3 region: CASSLGHSTYEQYF. DNA for the CDR3: TGTGCCAGCAGCTTGGGTCACAGTACCTACGAGCAGTACTTC. This rearrangement joins TRBV7-2 to TRBJ2-7; D not resolved. CDR1 SGHTA and CDR2 FQGNSA come from the germline V gene. Trimming stripped 3 bases from V and 2 bases from J, with 11 bases between. The CDR3 consists of 14 residues.

The V gene is TRBV9, the J gene TRBJ2-5; 9 nucleotides line up with TRBD1. The J call is doubtful: the DNA matches TRBJ2-7 better. The CDR3 loop spans 14 amino acids. Germline V gives CDR1 SGDLS, CDR2 YYNGEE. The CDR3 region is CASSVAQGAYEQYF. Here the CDR3 DNA reads TGTGCCAGCAGCGTAGCACAGGGGGCTTACGAGCAGTACTTC.

J is TRBJ2-7 and V is TRBV15; maybe TRBD2 (7 bases). This CDR3 contains 15 residues. The germline V and J ends were trimmed by 3 bases and 6 bases, with 18 bases remaining between them. Germline assignment: CDR1 LNHNV and CDR2 YYDKDF (reference sequence). Here the CDR3 DNA reads TGTGCCACCAGCAGGCACAGGGTATCGGGGGGCGAGCAGTACTTC. Translating it yields CATSRHRVSGGEQYF.

The gene calls are TRBV9 and TRBJ2-2; 13 positions agree with TRBD2. The V gene's germline CDR1 is SGDLS and CDR2 YYNGEE. The CDR3 spans 16 residues. The V segment lost 3 bases and the J segment 3 bases; nucleotides outside the gene matches: 2. This CDR3 reads CASSATSGGDTGELFF. The CDR3 DNA reads TGTGCCAGCAGCGCCACTAGCGGGGGGGACACCGGGGAGCTGTTTTTT.

The chain has TRBV9 and TRBJ2-1, with TRBD2 matching over 9 bases. V lost 2 bases to trimming and J lost 7 bases; unmatched junction nucleotides: 7. CDR1 and CDR2 from the germline V gene are SGDLS and YYNGEE. CDR3 length: 15 residues. The CDR3 DNA follows: TGTGCCAGCAGCGTGGGTGGGACTAGCAAGAATGAGCAGTTCTTC. It codes for CASSVGGTSKNEQFF.

This sequence joins TRBV5-1 and TRBJ2-1; 7 bases fit TRBD1. J lost 9 bases, V lost 4 bases, and 16 bases had no gene match. Germline CDR1 and CDR2: SGHRS and YFSETQ. The CDR3 contains 16 residues. As DNA, the CDR3 is TGCGCCAGCAGCGAAAGTAGAGGGGGCCTTAAAATTGAGCAGTTCTTC. This codes for CASSESRGGLKIEQFF.

V and J are TRBV7-9 and TRBJ2-1; 7 bases match TRBD1. The CDR3 sequence is 19 residues long. The V gene end was trimmed by 1 base and the J gene end by 0 bases; junction bases not matched to a gene: 12. Germline V gene lookup returns CDR1 SEHNR and CDR2 FQNEAQ (reference sequence). DNA for the CDR3: TGTGCCAGCAGCTTAGACCCCCTTAGACAGGGCAGCTCCTACAATGAGCAGTTCTTC. Translating it yields CASSLDPLRQGSSYNEQFF.

The rearrangement links TRBV6-5 to TRBJ2-7; 9 bases map to TRBD1. Looked up from germline, CDR1 is MNHEY and CDR2 is SVGAGI. With V trimmed by 2 bases and J by 0 bases, 2 bases remained unmatched. The CDR3 runs 15 residues. CDR3 in amino acids: CASSYGQGSSYEQYF. CDR3 in DNA: TGTGCCAGCAGTTACGGACAGGGGAGCTCCTACGAGCAGTACTTC.